A selection of T cell receptor beta chains follows, all from one sample in a study of shared clonotypes between healthy human individuals. TCRdb keeps only in-frame clones here, not all; method: immunoSEQ multiplex PCR. The table has 2 million to 2.5 million clones, approximately 93% seen once. The material sequenced was naive CD4+ T cells from PBMCs. These receptors were collected from a man younger than 35 in good health. Some clones in this sample may be carry-over from other donors' samples. CDR3s include the opening cysteine and the closing phenylalanine or tryptophan. D genes are given only for firm matches. Size tells how often a clone was seen (once, few, many) or the class of an expanded clone, and some rows leave it out.

v_call,cdr3_length,j_call,clone_size,d_call,cdr3_nt,cdr3_aa
TRBV6-4,13,TRBJ2-3,NA,TRBD1,TGTGCCAGCAGTTCGGACAGGGGAGATACGCAGTATTTT,CASSSDRGDTQYF
TRBV7-3,13,TRBJ2-7,NA,NA,TGTGCCAGCAGCTTAGACGGGACTTGGGAGCAGTACTTC,CASSLDGTWEQYF
TRBV18,15,TRBJ2-5,NA,NA,TGTGCCAGCTCACCACCAGGCTGGCAAGGAGAGACCCAGTACTTC,CASSPPGWQGETQYF
TRBV5-5,16,TRBJ2-3,NA,TRBD2,TGTGCCAGCAGCACCGGGACTAGCGGTAGCACAGATACGCAGTATTTT,CASSTGTSGSTDTQYF
TRBV6-5,16,TRBJ2-1,NA,TRBD2,TGTGCCAGCAGTTACTCAGGACTAGCAGTATACAATGAGCAGTTCTTC,CASSYSGLAVYNEQFF
TRBV15,15,TRBJ2-5,NA,NA,TGTGCCACCAGCAGAGAGGGAACGCTCAGTGGGACCCAGTACTTC,CATSREGTLSGTQYF
TRBV27,20,TRBJ1-1,NA,TRBD1,TGTGCCAGCAGGCCCGCCCTCCACAGGGGGCTCCCGGAAGGGAACACTGAAGCTTTCTTT,CASRPALHRGLPEGNTEAFF
TRBV28,14,TRBJ2-3,NA,NA,TGTGCCAGCACTAGAGGGGGGGCGGGAGATACGCAGTATTTT,CASTRGGAGDTQYF
TRBV9,15,TRBJ1-3,NA,NA,TGTGCCAGCAGCGTAGGGGTAGATTCTGGAAACACCATATATTTT,CASSVGVDSGNTIYF
TRBV7-9,13,TRBJ1-2,few,NA,TGTGCCAGCAGCCCCGGGGTCGGCTATGGCTACACCTTC,CASSPGVGYGYTF
TRBV7-6,15,TRBJ1-4,NA,NA,TGTGCCAGCAGCCAGTTGGGTGCAACTAATGAAAAACTGTTTTTT,CASSQLGATNEKLFF
TRBV15,17,TRBJ2-4,NA,TRBD1,TGTGCCACCAGCAGCGGCCCGGGACAGGGGAACGAAAACATTCAGTACTTC,CATSSGPGQGNENIQYF
TRBV5-1,15,TRBJ1-2,NA,TRBD1,TGCGCCAGCAGCCCACTCCCGGGACAGGACTATGGCTACACCTTC,CASSPLPGQDYGYTF
TRBV7-9,14,TRBJ1-2,NA,NA,TGTGCCAGCAGCCCCTTACAGCTAGACTATGGCTACACCTTC,CASSPLQLDYGYTF
TRBV18,15,TRBJ2-3,NA,NA,TGTGCCAGCTCACCGGGGGCATCTAGCACAGATACGCAGTATTTT,CASSPGASSTDTQYF
TRBV6-5,11,TRBJ2-7,NA,NA,TGTGCCAGCAGGGGACGGTACGAGCAGTACTTC,CASRGRYEQYF
TRBV6-1,16,TRBJ2-7,NA,TRBD2,TGTGCCAGCAGTGAACAAACCAGCGGGAGAATAAGCGAGCAGTACTTC,CASSEQTSGRISEQYF
TRBV30,14,TRBJ2-1,NA,NA,TGTGCCTGGAGCGATCTAACACCATACAATGAGCAGTTCTTC,CAWSDLTPYNEQFF
TRBV6-5,15,TRBJ1-1,NA,TRBD1,TGTGCCAGCAGTTACTCGGGTCAGGGGGGGACTGAAGCTTTCTTT,CASSYSGQGGTEAFF
TRBV18,17,TRBJ2-5,NA,TRBD2,TGTGCCAGCTCACCACCGGGACTAGCGGGAGCGCAAGAGACCCAGTACTTC,CASSPPGLAGAQETQYF
TRBV7-3,15,TRBJ2-7,NA,TRBD1,TGTGCCAGCAGCCCCGGGACAGGGTTAGGGTACGAGCAGTACTTC,CASSPGTGLGYEQYF
TRBV15,15,TRBJ2-1,NA,NA,TGTGCCACCAGCAGAGATGGTGGCGTCTACAATGAGCAGTTCTTC,CATSRDGGVYNEQFF
TRBV5-6,16,TRBJ1-5,NA,TRBD1,TGTGCCAGCAGCTGGGGGGGACAGGGGCAAAATCAGCCCCAGCATTTT,CASSWGGQGQNQPQHF
TRBV11-2,14,TRBJ2-7,NA,NA,TGTGCCAGCAGCTTGGAAACACCTAACTACGAGCAGTACTTC,CASSLETPNYEQYF
TRBV27,17,TRBJ2-1,NA,NA,TGTGCCAGCAGTTCGTCCAGACTAGGGGGGAATTTGGATGAGCAGTTCTTC,CASSSSRLGGNLDEQFF
TRBV10-3,14,TRBJ2-3,NA,TRBD2,TGTGCCATCAGCATAGCGGGAGGGCCTATAACGCAGTATTTT,CAISIAGGPITQYF
TRBV19,15,TRBJ2-1,NA,TRBD2,TGTGCCAGTAGTATAGGGGCAGCGGGAAAGAATGAGCAGTTCTTC,CASSIGAAGKNEQFF
TRBV19,18,TRBJ2-1,NA,TRBD1,TGTGCCAGTAGTGGGGGGTTCAGGGACAGGGAATTCCATGCTGAGCAGTTCTTC,CASSGGFRDREFHAEQFF
TRBV5-4,16,TRBJ2-2,NA,TRBD1,TGTGCCAGCAGCCTCCCCGGGACAGGGGGTGCCGGGGAGCTGTTTTTT,CASSLPGTGGAGELFF